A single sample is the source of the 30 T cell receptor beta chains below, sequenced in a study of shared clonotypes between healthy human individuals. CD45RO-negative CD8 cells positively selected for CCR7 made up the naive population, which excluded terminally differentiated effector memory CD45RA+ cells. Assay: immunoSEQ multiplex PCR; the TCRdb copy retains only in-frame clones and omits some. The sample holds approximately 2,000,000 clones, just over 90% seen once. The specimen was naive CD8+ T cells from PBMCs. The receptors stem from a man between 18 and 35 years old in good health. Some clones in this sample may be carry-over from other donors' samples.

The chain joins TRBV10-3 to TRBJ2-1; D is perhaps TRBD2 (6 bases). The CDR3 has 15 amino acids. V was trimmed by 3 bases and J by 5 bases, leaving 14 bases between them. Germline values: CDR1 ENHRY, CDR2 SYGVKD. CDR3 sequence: CAISERAGTDNEQFF. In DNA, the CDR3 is TGTGCCATCAGTGAACGGGCCGGGACTGACAATGAGCAGTTCTTC.

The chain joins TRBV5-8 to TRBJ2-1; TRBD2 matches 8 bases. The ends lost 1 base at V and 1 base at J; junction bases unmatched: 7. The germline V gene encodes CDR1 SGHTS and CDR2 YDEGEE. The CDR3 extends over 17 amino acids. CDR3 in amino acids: CASSLLTGRDSYNEQFF. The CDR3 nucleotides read TGTGCCAGCAGCTTGCTTACCGGGAGGGATTCCTACAATGAGCAGTTCTTC.

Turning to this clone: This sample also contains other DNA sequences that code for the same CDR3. The CDR3 region is CASSPNTGELFF. In nucleotides, the CDR3 is TGTGCCAGCAGTCCGAACACCGGGGAGCTGTTTTTT. V is TRBV27 and J is TRBJ2-2; no reliable D call. The germline V and J ends were trimmed by 5 bases and 0 bases, with 1 base remaining between them. Germline V gene sequence: CDR1 MNHEY, CDR2 SMNVEV (reference sequence). The CDR3 runs 12 residues.

The DNA of the CDR3 is TGTGCCAGCCTATTTCCGGGGCGGATGGGCAATGAGCAGTTCTTC. Its protein product is CASLFPGRMGNEQFF. The chain couples TRBV6-1 to TRBJ2-1; either TRBD1 or TRBD2 may fit D (5 bases each). Germline CDR1 and CDR2: MNHNS and SASEGT. The CDR3 totals 15 residues. The V gene lost 8 bases and the J gene lost 6 bases, with 20 bases spanning the gap.

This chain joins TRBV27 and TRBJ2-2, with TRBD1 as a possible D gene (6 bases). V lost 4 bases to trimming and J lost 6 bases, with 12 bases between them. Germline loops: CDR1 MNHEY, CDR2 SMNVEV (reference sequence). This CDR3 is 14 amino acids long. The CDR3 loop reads CASSSSRGAGELFF. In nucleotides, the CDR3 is TGTGCCAGCAGTTCAAGCAGGGGCGCCGGGGAGCTGTTTTTT.

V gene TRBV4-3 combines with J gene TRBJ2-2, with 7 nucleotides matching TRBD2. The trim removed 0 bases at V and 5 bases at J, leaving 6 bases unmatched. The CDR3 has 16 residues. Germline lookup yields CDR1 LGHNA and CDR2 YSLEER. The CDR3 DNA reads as TGCGCCAGCAGCCAAGATACGGGTAGCGGGACCGGGGAGCTGTTTTTT. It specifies CASSQDTGSGTGELFF.

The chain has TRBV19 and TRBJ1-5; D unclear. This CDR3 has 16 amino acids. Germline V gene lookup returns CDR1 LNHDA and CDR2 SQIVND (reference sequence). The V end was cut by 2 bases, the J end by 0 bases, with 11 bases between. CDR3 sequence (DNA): TGTGCCAGTAGTATAAATAGAGGGTATAGCAATCAGCCCCAGCATTTT. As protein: CASSINRGYSNQPQHF.

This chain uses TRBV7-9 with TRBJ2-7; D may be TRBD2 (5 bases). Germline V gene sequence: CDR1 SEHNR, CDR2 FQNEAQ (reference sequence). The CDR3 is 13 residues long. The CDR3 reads CATSRGISYEQYF. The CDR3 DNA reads TGTGCTACTTCCCGGGGTATTTCCTACGAGCAGTACTTC.

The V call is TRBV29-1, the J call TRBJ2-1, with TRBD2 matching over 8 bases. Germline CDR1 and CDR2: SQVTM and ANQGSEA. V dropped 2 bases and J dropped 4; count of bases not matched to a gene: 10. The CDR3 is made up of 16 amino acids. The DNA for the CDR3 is TGCAGCGTTGAAATAGGGGTAGCGGGGATATACAATGAGCAGTTCTTC. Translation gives CSVEIGVAGIYNEQFF.

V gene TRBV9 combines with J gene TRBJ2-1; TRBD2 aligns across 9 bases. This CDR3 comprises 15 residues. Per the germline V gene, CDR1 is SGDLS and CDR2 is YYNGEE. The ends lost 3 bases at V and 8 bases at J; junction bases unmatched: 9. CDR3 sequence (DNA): TGTGCCAGCAGCGGTCGGCTGCGGACTAGCGATGAGCAGTTCTTC. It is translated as CASSGRLRTSDEQFF.

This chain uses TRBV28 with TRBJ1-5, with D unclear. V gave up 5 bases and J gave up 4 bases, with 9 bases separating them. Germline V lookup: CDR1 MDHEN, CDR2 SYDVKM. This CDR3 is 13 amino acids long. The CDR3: CASSPARNQPQHF. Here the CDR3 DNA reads TGTGCCAGCAGTCCCGCCCGTAATCAGCCCCAGCATTTT.

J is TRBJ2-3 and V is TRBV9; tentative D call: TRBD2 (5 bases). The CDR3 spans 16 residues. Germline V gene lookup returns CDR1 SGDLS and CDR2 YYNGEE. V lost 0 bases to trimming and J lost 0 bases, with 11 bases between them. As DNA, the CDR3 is TGTGCCAGCAGCGTAGAAAAGGGCGGGAGCACAGATACGCAGTATTTT. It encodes CASSVEKGGSTDTQYF.

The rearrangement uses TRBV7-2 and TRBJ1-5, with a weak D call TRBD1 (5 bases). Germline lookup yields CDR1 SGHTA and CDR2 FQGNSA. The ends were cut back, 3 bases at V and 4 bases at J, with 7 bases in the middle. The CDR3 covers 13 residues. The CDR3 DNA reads TGTGCCAGCAGCTTGTGGGGGAATCAGCCCCAGCATTTT. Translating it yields CASSLWGNQPQHF. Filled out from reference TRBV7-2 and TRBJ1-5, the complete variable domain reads GAGVSQSPSNKVTEKGKDVELRCDPISGHTALYWYRQSLGQGLEFLIYFQGNSAPDKSGLPSDRFSAERTGGSVSTLTIQRTQQEDSAVYLCASSLWGNQPQHFGDGTRLSIL.

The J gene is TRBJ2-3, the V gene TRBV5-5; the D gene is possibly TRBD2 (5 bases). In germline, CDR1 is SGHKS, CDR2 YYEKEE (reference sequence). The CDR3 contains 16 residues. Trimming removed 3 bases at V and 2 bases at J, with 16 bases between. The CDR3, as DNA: TGTGCCAGCAGCTCTGAGGGTCTTAGGACCACAGATACGCAGTATTTT. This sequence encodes CASSSEGLRTTDTQYF. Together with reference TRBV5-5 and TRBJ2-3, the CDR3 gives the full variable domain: DAGVTQSPTHLIKTRGQQVTLRCSPISGHKSVSWYQQVLGQGPQFIFQYYEKEERGRGNFPDRFSARQFPNYSSELNVNALLLGDSALYLCASSSEGLRTTDTQYFGPGTRLTVL.

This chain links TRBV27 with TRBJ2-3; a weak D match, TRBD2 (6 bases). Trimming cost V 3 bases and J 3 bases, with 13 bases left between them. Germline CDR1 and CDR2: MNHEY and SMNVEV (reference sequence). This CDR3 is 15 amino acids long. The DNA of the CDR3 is TGTGCCAGCAGTTTGGGAGGCGTCCCTACAGATACGCAGTATTTT. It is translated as CASSLGGVPTDTQYF.

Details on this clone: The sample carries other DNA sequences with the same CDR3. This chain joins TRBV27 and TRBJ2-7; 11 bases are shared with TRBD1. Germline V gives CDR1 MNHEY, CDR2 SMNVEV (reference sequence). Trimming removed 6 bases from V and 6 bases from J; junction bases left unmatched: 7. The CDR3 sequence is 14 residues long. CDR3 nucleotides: TGTGCCAGCAGCGCCGGGACAGGGGGTTTCGAGCAGTACTTC. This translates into CASSAGTGGFEQYF.

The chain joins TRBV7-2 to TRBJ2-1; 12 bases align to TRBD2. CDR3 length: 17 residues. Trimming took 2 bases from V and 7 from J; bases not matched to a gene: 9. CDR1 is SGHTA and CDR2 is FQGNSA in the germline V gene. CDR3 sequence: CASSLRLAGVRGNEQFF. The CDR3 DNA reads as TGTGCCAGCAGCTTAAGACTAGCGGGAGTACGAGGAAATGAGCAGTTCTTC.

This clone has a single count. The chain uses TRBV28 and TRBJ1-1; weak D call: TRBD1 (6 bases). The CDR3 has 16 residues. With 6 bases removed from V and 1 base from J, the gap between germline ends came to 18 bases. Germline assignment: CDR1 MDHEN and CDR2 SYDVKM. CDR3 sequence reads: CASSTPFDRRNTEAFF. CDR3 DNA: TGTGCCAGCAGCACCCCTTTTGACAGGAGGAACACTGAAGCTTTCTTT.

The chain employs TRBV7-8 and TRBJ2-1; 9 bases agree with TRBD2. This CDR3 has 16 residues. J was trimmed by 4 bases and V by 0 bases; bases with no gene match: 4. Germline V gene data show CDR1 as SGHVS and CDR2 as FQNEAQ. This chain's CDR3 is CASSLAAAGGYNEQFF. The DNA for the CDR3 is TGTGCCAGCAGCTTAGCAGCTGCGGGAGGGTACAATGAGCAGTTCTTC.

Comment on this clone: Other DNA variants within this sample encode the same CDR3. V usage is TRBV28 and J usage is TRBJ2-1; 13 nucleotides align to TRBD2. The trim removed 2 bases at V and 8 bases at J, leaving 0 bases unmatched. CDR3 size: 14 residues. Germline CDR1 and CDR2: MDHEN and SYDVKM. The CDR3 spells CASSLGLAGDEQFF. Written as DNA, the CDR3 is TGTGCCAGCAGTTTAGGACTAGCGGGAGATGAGCAGTTCTTC. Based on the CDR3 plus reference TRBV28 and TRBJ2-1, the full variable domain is DVKVTQSSRYLVKRTGEKVFLECVQDMDHENMFWYRQDPGLGLRLIYFSYDVKMKEKGDIPEGYSVSREKKERFSLILESASTNQTSMYLCASSLGLAGDEQFFGPGTRLTVL.

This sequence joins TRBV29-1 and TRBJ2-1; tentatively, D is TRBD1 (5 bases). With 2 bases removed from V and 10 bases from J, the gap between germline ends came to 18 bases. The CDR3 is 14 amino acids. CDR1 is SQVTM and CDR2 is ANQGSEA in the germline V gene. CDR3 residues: CSVESSVRVSEQFF. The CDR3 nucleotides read TGCAGCGTTGAAAGCAGCGTCAGGGTCTCGGAGCAGTTCTTC.

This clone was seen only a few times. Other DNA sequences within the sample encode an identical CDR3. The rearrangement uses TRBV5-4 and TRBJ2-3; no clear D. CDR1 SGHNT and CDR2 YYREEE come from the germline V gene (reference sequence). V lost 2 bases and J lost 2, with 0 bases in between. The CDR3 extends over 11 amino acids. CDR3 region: CASSFTDTQYF. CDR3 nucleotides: TGTGCCAGCAGCTTCACAGATACGCAGTATTTT.

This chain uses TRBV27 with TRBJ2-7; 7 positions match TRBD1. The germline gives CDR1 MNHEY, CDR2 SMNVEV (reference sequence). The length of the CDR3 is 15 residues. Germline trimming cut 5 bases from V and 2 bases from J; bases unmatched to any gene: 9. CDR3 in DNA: TGTGCCAGCAGTGTCCTATGGACAGGCACCTACGAGCAGTACTTC. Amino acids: CASSVLWTGTYEQYF.

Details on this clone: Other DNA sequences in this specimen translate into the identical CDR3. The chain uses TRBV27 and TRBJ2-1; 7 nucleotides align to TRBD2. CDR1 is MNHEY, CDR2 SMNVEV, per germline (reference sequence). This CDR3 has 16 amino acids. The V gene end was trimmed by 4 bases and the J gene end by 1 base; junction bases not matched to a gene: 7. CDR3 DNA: TGTGCCAGCAGTTGGTCCAGCGGGGATTCCTACAATGAGCAGTTCTTC. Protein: CASSWSSGDSYNEQFF.

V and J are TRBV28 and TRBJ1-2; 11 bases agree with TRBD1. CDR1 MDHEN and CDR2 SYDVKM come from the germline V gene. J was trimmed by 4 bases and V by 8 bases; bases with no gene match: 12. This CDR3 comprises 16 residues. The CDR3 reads CASGTDRGRNLYGYTF. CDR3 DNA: TGTGCCAGCGGGACGGACAGGGGGCGCAATCTCTATGGCTACACCTTC.

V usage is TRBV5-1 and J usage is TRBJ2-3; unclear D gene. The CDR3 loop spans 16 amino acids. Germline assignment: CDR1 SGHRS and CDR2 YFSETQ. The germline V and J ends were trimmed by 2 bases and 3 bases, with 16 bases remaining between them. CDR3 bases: TGCGCCAGCAGCTTTGGTCTTGGAGTAGTTACAGATACGCAGTATTTT. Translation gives CASSFGLGVVTDTQYF.

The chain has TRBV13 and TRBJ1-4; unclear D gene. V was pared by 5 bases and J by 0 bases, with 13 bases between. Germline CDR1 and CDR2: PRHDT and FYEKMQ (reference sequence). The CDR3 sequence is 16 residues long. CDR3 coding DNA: TGTGCCAGCAGCCTTCGGCCGTATGCAACTAATGAAAAACTGTTTTTT. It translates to CASSLRPYATNEKLFF.

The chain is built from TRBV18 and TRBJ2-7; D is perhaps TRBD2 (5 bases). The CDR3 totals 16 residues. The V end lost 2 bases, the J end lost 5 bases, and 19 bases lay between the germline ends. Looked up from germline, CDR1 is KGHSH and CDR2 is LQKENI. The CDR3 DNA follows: TGTGCCAGCTCACCAGAGGGTCGCACGAGCCCTGACGAGCAGTACTTC. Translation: CASSPEGRTSPDEQYF.

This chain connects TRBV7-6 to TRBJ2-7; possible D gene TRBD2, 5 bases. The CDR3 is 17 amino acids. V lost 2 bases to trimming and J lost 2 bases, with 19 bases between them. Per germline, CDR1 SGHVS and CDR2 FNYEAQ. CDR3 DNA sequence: TGTGCCAGCAGCTTAAGAGCTCTGGAGGTAGCGACCTACGAGCAGTACTTC. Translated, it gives CASSLRALEVATYEQYF.

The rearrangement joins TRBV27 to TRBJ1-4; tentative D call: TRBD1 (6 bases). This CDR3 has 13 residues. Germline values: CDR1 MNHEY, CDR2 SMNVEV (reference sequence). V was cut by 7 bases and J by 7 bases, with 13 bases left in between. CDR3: CASTVGGGEKLFF. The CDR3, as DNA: TGTGCCAGCACCGTCGGAGGGGGTGAAAAACTGTTTTTT.